The clone carrying this TCR beta chain was recorded a few times. Relative to the germline gene, one junction end is altered; a read error may explain this. These data are taken from a study of human T cells and chemical hapten exposure. About the research overall: Donors were sensitized with 2% DPC on the upper inner arm. The patients were mostly female; they had alopecia areata, totalis or universalis.

The CDR3 covers 12 residues. Germline V CDR1 and CDR2: ENHRY, SYGVKD. The sample's time point: patch test 1, 2 weeks after DPC sensitization. Treatment of the sample: therapeutic diphenylcyclopropenone sensitization with weekly scalp DPC. Original methodology: TCR counts had a median of 95,638 per sample and spanned roughly 23,224 to 700,000. TCRdb reprocessed the RACE reads via MiXCR and lists one record per CDR3 protein. For this entry, the V and J calls and clone size follow TCRdb and not the study's own pipeline. The sample shows some 79,000 distinct CDR3 sequences, around 7% of them seen only once.

The rearrangement uses TRBV10-3 and TRBJ2-2, with 9 bases aligning to TRBD1. This specimen was whole blood, taken in connection with sensitization to the hapten diphenylcyclopropenone (DPC). The sequence derives from a woman aged 25 to 39 with alopecia areata. Some clones in this sample may be carry-over from other donors' samples. CDR3 amino acids: CAISSAGDRVVF. Written as DNA, the CDR3 is TGTGCCATCAGTTCTGCTGGGGACAGGGTGGTTTTT.